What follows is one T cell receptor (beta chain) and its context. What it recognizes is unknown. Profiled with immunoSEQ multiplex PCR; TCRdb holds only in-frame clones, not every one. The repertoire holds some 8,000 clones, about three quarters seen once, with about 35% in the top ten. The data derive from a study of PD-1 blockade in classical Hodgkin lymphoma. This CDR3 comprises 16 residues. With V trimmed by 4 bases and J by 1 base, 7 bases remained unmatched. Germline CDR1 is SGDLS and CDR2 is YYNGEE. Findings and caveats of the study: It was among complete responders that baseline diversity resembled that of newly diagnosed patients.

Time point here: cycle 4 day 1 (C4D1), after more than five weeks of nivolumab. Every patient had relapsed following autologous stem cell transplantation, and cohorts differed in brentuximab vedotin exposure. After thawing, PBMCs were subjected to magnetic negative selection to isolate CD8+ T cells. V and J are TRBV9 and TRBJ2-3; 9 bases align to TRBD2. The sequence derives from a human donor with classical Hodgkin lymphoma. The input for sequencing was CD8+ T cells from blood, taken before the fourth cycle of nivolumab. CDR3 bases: TGTGCCAGCAGCAGAGAAGCGGGGGGACGCACAGATACGCAGTATTTT. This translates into CASSREAGGRTDTQYF.